One sample yielded the 11 T cell receptor beta chains listed below, sequenced in a study of T cell repertoires in cytomegalovirus infection. TCRdb analysed the reads with MiXCR anew, one entry per CDR3 protein. Here the sample spans fewer than 300,000 distinct CDR3 sequences, about a quarter being singletons. The material sequenced was PBMCs. Source of these receptors: a human donor in good health (CMV status not recorded). Some clones in this sample may be carry-over from other donors' samples.

The chain recombines TRBV18 with TRBJ2-1; 7 bases are shared with TRBD2. The CDR3 extends over 17 amino acids. V was pared by 6 bases and J by 5 bases, with 16 bases of the junction left unmatched. From germline, CDR1 is KGHSH and CDR2 LQKENI. CDR3 DNA sequence: TGTGCCAGCTCCTCGGGGCGGGAGAGCCTGAAAAACAATGAGCAGTTCTTC. Protein product: CASSSGRESLKNNEQFF.

This clonotype was observed a handful of times. The chain links TRBV2 to TRBJ2-1, with D hard to call. Germline V gene sequence: CDR1 SNHLY, CDR2 FYNNEI. V was cut by 2 bases and J by 4 bases, with 6 bases left in between. CDR3 length: 13 residues. The CDR3 here is CASSEQEYNEQFF. The CDR3 DNA follows: TGTGCCAGCAGTGAACAGGAGTACAATGAGCAGTTCTTC.

This clonotype was counted between two and nine times. This chain links TRBV18 with TRBJ1-2; D is ambiguous. The ends were cut back, 1 base at V and 5 bases at J, with 8 bases in the middle. Germline CDR1 and CDR2: KGHSH and LQKENI. This CDR3 comprises 13 residues. In nucleotides, the CDR3 is TGTGCCAGCTCACCACTGGCAGAATATGGCTACACCTTC. This translates into CASSPLAEYGYTF.

This clonotype was picked up a small number of times. The gene calls are TRBV19 and TRBJ2-1; 13 bases fit TRBD2. CDR3 size: 14 residues. Per the germline V gene, CDR1 is LNHDA and CDR2 is SQIVND (reference sequence). The V segment lost 4 bases and the J segment 8 bases; nucleotides outside the gene matches: 2. CDR3 sequence reads: CASSRTSGSHEQFF. Here the CDR3 DNA reads TGTGCCAGTAGTAGGACTAGCGGGAGTCATGAGCAGTTCTTC.

Only a few counts were recorded for this clonotype. The chain joins TRBV10-3 to TRBJ2-7; 10 bases line up with TRBD2. V lost 6 bases to trimming and J lost 4 bases; unmatched junction nucleotides: 9. Germline V gene sequence: CDR1 ENHRY, CDR2 SYGVKD. The CDR3 extends over 15 amino acids. The CDR3 sequence is CAIRSLAGVSYEQYF. Here the CDR3 DNA reads TGTGCCATCAGGTCTCTAGCGGGAGTATCGTACGAGCAGTACTTC.

Many counts were recorded for this clonotype. The chain combines TRBV7-6 with TRBJ2-1; D not resolved. The CDR3 has 12 amino acids. CDR1 and CDR2 (germline): SGHVS, FNYEAQ. V was pared by 3 bases and J by 8 bases, with 8 bases between. CDR3 bases: TGTGCCAGCAGCTTGGGGTCGTATGAGCAGTTCTTC. It codes for CASSLGSYEQFF.

This chain joins TRBV11-2 and TRBJ1-1; D might be TRBD1 (5 bases). Germline values: CDR1 SGHAT, CDR2 FQNNGV. Trimming stripped 3 bases from V and 0 bases from J, with 14 bases between. The CDR3 loop spans 16 amino acids. CDR3 DNA: TGTGCCAGCAGCTTCAGCGGGGGGAAGCTGAACACTGAAGCTTTCTTT. As protein: CASSFSGGKLNTEAFF.

This chain uses TRBV29-1 with TRBJ1-3; D call uncertain. There are 13 residues in the CDR3. V gave up 1 base and J gave up 7 bases, with 11 bases separating them. Germline V CDR1 and CDR2: SQVTM, ANQGSEA. The CDR3 DNA sequence: TGCAGCGTTGAAGGGGCATTAGAGAACACCATATATTTT. Translated, it gives CSVEGALENTIYF.

This clonotype was picked up a small number of times. CDR3 in DNA: TGTGCCAGCAGTGAATGGGGGGGCCCTAACACCGAGCAGTACTTC. Amino acids: CASSEWGGPNTEQYF. The chain recombines TRBV28 with TRBJ2-7; possibly TRBD2 for D (7 bases). Germline V gene sequence: CDR1 MDHEN, CDR2 SYDVKM. V gave up 5 bases and J gave up 6 bases, with 20 bases separating them. The CDR3 is 15 amino acids.

Ten or more counts support this clonotype. This rearrangement joins TRBV6-2 or TRBV6-3 to TRBJ2-7, with a possible D match to TRBD1 (5 bases). V lost 10 bases to trimming and J lost 6 bases, with 25 bases between them. CDR1 MNHEY and CDR2 SVGEGT come from the germline V gene. The CDR3 consists of 15 residues. The CDR3 spells CATHQSGSLPGEQYF. The CDR3 DNA sequence: TGTGCCACCCACCAATCAGGGTCCCTTCCCGGCGAGCAGTACTTC.

This rearrangement joins TRBV20-1 to TRBJ2-1; 7 nucleotides agree with TRBD1. The CDR3 loop spans 14 amino acids. Unmatched junction bases numbered 5, after V lost 2 bases and J lost 4 bases. Germline V gene lookup returns CDR1 DFQATT and CDR2 SNEGSKA (reference sequence). The CDR3 DNA reads TGCAGTGCTAGATCCCGGACAGGATACAATGAGCAGTTCTTC. This codes for CSARSRTGYNEQFF.